This T cell receptor beta chain derives from a study of monozygotic twins with inflammatory bowel disease. The CDR3 covers 15 residues. In germline, CDR1 is DFQATT, CDR2 SNEGSKA (reference sequence). Donors gave 2.5 ml of blood apiece. UMIs with a 6-nucleotide sample barcode were added by template switching. TCRdb re-called the 5' RACE reads and shows each CDR3 protein once, DNA omitted. Its table lists roughly 140,000 distinct CDR3 sequences. The sequence was collected from a human donor with ulcerative colitis or Crohn's disease, or a healthy co-twin of an affected twin (not recorded which). Sequenced input: blood. V usage is TRBV20-1 and J usage is TRBJ2-1; there is no DNA to check the TCRdb D call of TRBD2. CDR3 sequence reads: CSARGWAASYNEQFF.